The clone carrying this T cell receptor (beta chain) was seen more than once but under ten times. These data are taken from a study of regulatory T cells in long-lasting Graves disease. Time point in this sample: newly diagnosed GD, antithyroid drugs for less than 3 months. The authors made the TCR library using RNA they extracted from PBMCs. Arm-PCR with iRepertoire HTBI primers amplified the CDR3 regions for these TCR beta libraries. Using its own MiXCR run on the multiplex PCR reads, TCRdb lists one record per CDR3 protein. Of 680,000 or so distinct CDR3 sequences in the sample, under 20% were seen once. The CDR3 spans 14 residues. V lost 2 bases to trimming and J lost 6 bases, with 14 bases between them. Per germline, CDR1 SGHTA and CDR2 FQGTGA. The same data also went into a second study, on T cells in Graves' hyperthyroidism and ophthalmopathy. Per that study: Researchers ran a first-round RT-PCR on the TCR CDR3 using the HTBI primer set.

The sample in question was peripheral blood mononuclear cells (PBMCs), obtained at new diagnosis, from a patient treated with antithyroid drugs. J is TRBJ2-7 and V is TRBV7-3; D perhaps matches TRBD2 (5 bases). The source is a woman younger than 45 with Graves disease. DNA for the CDR3: TGTGCCAGCAGCTTAGCCGGGGTTACGGGCGAGCAGTACTTC. This translates into CASSLAGVTGEQYF.